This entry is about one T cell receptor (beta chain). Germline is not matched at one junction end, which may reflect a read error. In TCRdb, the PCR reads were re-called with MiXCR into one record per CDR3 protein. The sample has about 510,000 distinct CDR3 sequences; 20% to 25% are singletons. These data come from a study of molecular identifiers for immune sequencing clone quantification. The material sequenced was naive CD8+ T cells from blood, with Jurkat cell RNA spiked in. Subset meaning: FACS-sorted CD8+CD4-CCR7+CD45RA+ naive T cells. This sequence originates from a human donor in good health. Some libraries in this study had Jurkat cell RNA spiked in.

In nucleotides, the CDR3 is TGTGCCACCAGCTCATCCGGCACATTCACAGATACGCAGTATTTT. It yields the protein CATSSSGTFTDTQYF. The chain uses TRBV7-9 and TRBJ2-3; D unclear. This CDR3 is 15 amino acids long. Germline CDR1 and CDR2: SEHNR and FQNEAQ (reference sequence).